Below, 4 T cell receptor beta chains from the same sample are listed, as sequenced in a study of response to subunit inactivated influenza vaccine. TCRdb itself ran the RT-PCR reads through MiXCR, one entry per CDR3 protein. The sample contains around 300,000 distinct CDR3 sequences, approximately 23% of which appear only once. Material: PBMCs from blood, obtained approximately 20 months after vaccination. The source of these receptors is a man between 50 and 75 years old who received an inactivated influenza vaccine.

This clonotype was counted only a few times. V and J are TRBV15 and TRBJ2-2, with 8 bases lining up with TRBD2. The length of the CDR3 is 15 residues. Germline V lookup: CDR1 LNHNV, CDR2 YYDKDF (reference sequence). Trimming at V came to 5 bases and at J to 3 bases, leaving 5 bases not matched to a gene. This chain's CDR3 is CATSSGTRHTGELFF. As DNA, the CDR3 is TGTGCCACCAGCTCCGGGACTAGGCACACCGGGGAGCTGTTTTTT.

This clonotype was found a few times. The chain links TRBV5-5 to TRBJ2-3, with TRBD1 matching over 7 bases. Unmatched junction bases numbered 2, after V lost 0 bases and J lost 4 bases. The CDR3 totals 14 residues. Germline values: CDR1 SGHKS, CDR2 YYEKEE (reference sequence). The CDR3: CASSLVTGADTQYF. The CDR3 DNA sequence: TGTGCCAGCAGCTTGGTAACAGGGGCAGATACGCAGTATTTT. The whole variable domain, remainder taken from reference TRBV5-5 and TRBJ2-3, is DAGVTQSPTHLIKTRGQQVTLRCSPISGHKSVSWYQQVLGQGPQFIFQYYEKEERGRGNFPDRFSARQFPNYSSELNVNALLLGDSALYLCASSLVTGADTQYFGPGTRLTVL.

This chain connects TRBV7-2 to TRBJ2-1, with 9 bases that match TRBD1. In germline, CDR1 is SGHTA, CDR2 FQGNSA. The V and J ends lost 5 bases and 7 bases, in that order; junction bases with no gene match: 9. There are 15 residues in the CDR3. The CDR3: CASSPGQGRGNEQFF. The DNA of the CDR3 is TGTGCCAGCAGCCCGGGACAGGGCCGGGGAAATGAGCAGTTCTTC. Using reference TRBV7-2 and TRBJ2-1 for the parts outside the CDR3, the full variable domain is GAGVSQSPSNKVTEKGKDVELRCDPISGHTALYWYRQSLGQGLEFLIYFQGNSAPDKSGLPSDRFSAERTGGSVSTLTIQRTQQEDSAVYLCASSPGQGRGNEQFFGPGTRLTVL.

This clonotype was counted a single time. This sequence joins TRBV7-2 and TRBJ2-7; weak D call: TRBD2 (6 bases). V dropped 0 bases and J dropped 6 bases, with 9 bases sitting between them. Per the germline V gene, CDR1 is SGHTA and CDR2 is FQGNSA. The CDR3 contains 13 residues. The CDR3 here is CASSLAGLVEQYF. CDR3 DNA sequence: TGTGCCAGCAGCTTAGCGGGACTGGTCGAGCAGTACTTC. Full variable domain (rest looked up from reference TRBV7-2 and TRBJ2-7): GAGVSQSPSNKVTEKGKDVELRCDPISGHTALYWYRQSLGQGLEFLIYFQGNSAPDKSGLPSDRFSAERTGGSVSTLTIQRTQQEDSAVYLCASSLAGLVEQYFGPGTRLTVT.